The entry that follows covers one T cell receptor (beta chain) sequence. The antigen remains undetermined. This CDR3 region has 15 residues. Germline CDR1 reads MNHEY; CDR2 reads SVGAGI. With 6 bases removed from V and 3 bases from J, the gap between germline ends came to 18 bases. The record originates from a study of chemoradiotherapy in HPV16-positive cancers. Study-level findings and limits: In HPV16-positive patients, HPV-responsive T-cell expansion tracked better recurrence-free survival. Candidate HPV-specific clones and E7-related TCR motifs grew in tumor during treatment. Functional assays defining HPV-specific T cells used only a couple of HPV16-positive patients.

The table came from immunoSEQ multiplex PCR; TCRdb's copy has only in-frame clones and leaves some out. This sample has roughly 11,000 clones, with roughly 78% found just once. Over chemoradiotherapy, repertoires were sampled more than once. Sampling took place from a patient who underwent chemoradiotherapy. The chain joins TRBV6-5 to TRBJ2-7; D may be TRBD1 (6 bases). The receptor was derived from a human donor with HPV-associated anogenital cancer. This CDR3 is CASSQLQGYGYEQYF. As DNA, the CDR3 is TGTGCCAGCAGCCAGCTACAGGGTTATGGCTACGAGCAGTACTTC.